A selection of T cell receptor beta chains follows, all from one sample in a study of blood T cell repertoires in COVID-19. Only in-frame clones appear in the TCRdb table, and some are missing; sequencing was by immunoSEQ multiplex PCR. The sample lists about 140,000 clones; about 90% were seen once. Sequenced sample: PBMCs or T cells enriched from blood (not recorded which). The receptors originated from a man aged 60 to 69 who had recovered from COVID-19. Both conserved end residues are part of each CDR3. The order of the fields is D gene, clone size, V gene, J gene, CDR3 DNA, CDR3 protein. D genes are given only for firm matches. Where a row states a size, it is once, few, many or the class of an expanded clone; other rows omit it.

.	.	TRBV5-1	TRBJ2-7	TGCGCCAGCAGCTTGAGCCAGGCGGACTGGGAGCAGTACTTC	CASSLSQADWEQYF
.	.	TRBV28	TRBJ2-7	TGTGCCAGCAGTTTAGGGAGCCCTCGTGAGCAGTACTTC	CASSLGSPREQYF
.	.	TRBV7-2	TRBJ1-2	TGTGCCAGCAGCTTAGCCTTGCTAGGCTATGGCTACACCTTC	CASSLALLGYGYTF
TRBD2	few	TRBV11-2	TRBJ2-6	TGTGCCAGCAGCTCGCGGGGGGGCCCCAGCTCTGGGGCCAACGTCCTGACTTTC	CASSSRGGPSSGANVLTF
.	.	TRBV12-5	TRBJ2-5	TGTGCTAGTGGGACGACAGAGCAAGAGACCCAGTACTTC	CASGTTEQETQYF
.	.	TRBV5-8	TRBJ2-2	TGTGCCAGCAGCTTCGGCAGGGTCACCGGGGAGCTGTTTTTT	CASSFGRVTGELFF
.	.	TRBV6-5	TRBJ2-3	TGTGCCAGCAGTATTGTCGGGGATACGCAGTATTTT	CASSIVGDTQYF
TRBD1	.	TRBV6-5	TRBJ1-3	TGTGCCAGCAGTATCACAGGGGTCTCTGGAAACACCATATATTTT	CASSITGVSGNTIYF
TRBD2	.	TRBV5-4	TRBJ2-5	TGTGCCAGCAGCATAGGACTAGCTCGGGAGACCCAGTACTTC	CASSIGLARETQYF
TRBD2	.	TRBV2	TRBJ2-2	TGTGCCAGCAGTCCTCTCACTAGCGGGGGGGGTACCGGGGAGCTGTTTTTT	CASSPLTSGGGTGELFF
TRBD1	.	TRBV5-6	TRBJ1-2	TGTGCCAGCAGCGGACAGGGACAGTCTAACTATGGCTACACCTTC	CASSGQGQSNYGYTF
.	.	TRBV11-2	TRBJ2-1	TGTGCCAGCAGCGATGGACTGGCTGGTTCAGATGAGCAGTTCTTC	CASSDGLAGSDEQFF
.	.	TRBV4-2	TRBJ1-4	TGTGCCAGCAGCCTGAACCGGGGGTGGGGACTGTTTTTT	CASSLNRGWGLFF
.	.	TRBV7-8	TRBJ1-1	TGTGCCAGCAGCTCTAGGACGGGGAGGACTGAAGCTTTCTTT	CASSSRTGRTEAFF
.	.	TRBV6-5	TRBJ1-3	TGTGCCAGCAGTTACTCCACAGGGTTGGGAGGAAACACCATATATTTT	CASSYSTGLGGNTIYF
TRBD2	.	TRBV27	TRBJ2-1	TGTGCCAGCAGTCCCGGAACGGGACTAGCGGGAGGGGTATACAATGAGCAGTTCTTC	CASSPGTGLAGGVYNEQFF
.	.	TRBV11-3	TRBJ2-7	TGTGCCAGCAGCTCCAGATCGACTGGGGAGCAGTACTTC	CASSSRSTGEQYF
TRBD2	.	TRBV28	TRBJ2-3	TGTGCCAGCAGGGCCAGCGGGAGTACAGATACGCAGTATTTT	CASRASGSTDTQYF
TRBD1	.	TRBV27	TRBJ1-5	TGTGCCAGCAGAGACAGGGGGCTCAGCAATCAGCCCCAGCATTTT	CASRDRGLSNQPQHF
.	.	TRBV2	TRBJ1-1	TGTGCCAGTAAGGGCAGGGGAATGAACACTGAAGCTTTCTTT	CASKGRGMNTEAFF
TRBD1	few	TRBV15	TRBJ1-4	TGTGCCACCAGCAGAGAGGCCGGGACAGTGGGCGAAAAACTGTTTTTT	CATSREAGTVGEKLFF
.	.	TRBV28	TRBJ2-7	TGTGCCAGCAGTTTATCAGGGTCAGCCTACGAGCAGTACTTC	CASSLSGSAYEQYF
TRBD1	.	TRBV3-1/TRBV3-2	TRBJ2-1	TGTGCCAGCAGCCCGGGACAGGGGGCCCTCTCGCAGTTCTTC	CASSPGQGALSQFF
TRBD1	.	TRBV29-1	TRBJ2-2	TGCAGCACCCGACAGGGGGTGTTGTCCGGGGAGCTGTTTTTT	CSTRQGVLSGELFF
TRBD1	.	TRBV7-9	TRBJ1-2	TGTGCCAGCAGCCCCGACAGGGGGCGCGGGGGTAACTATGGCTACACCTTC	CASSPDRGRGGNYGYTF
.	.	TRBV6-5	TRBJ1-2	TGTGCCAGCAGTTACTCTGGTGACAGGGGCTACACCTTC	CASSYSGDRGYTF
.	.	TRBV7-9	TRBJ1-2	TGTGCCAGCAGCCAAGGAATCGGGGAGAAAGGTAGTGGCTACACCTTC	CASSQGIGEKGSGYTF
.	.	TRBV7-9	TRBJ2-7	TGTGCCAGCAGCTTAGCCACAGGTGGTAGGTACTTC	CASSLATGGRYF
TRBD1	.	TRBV28	TRBJ2-7	TGTGCCAGCAGGCTAAGGACGACAGGGAGATTGTCCTACGAGCAGTACTTC	CASRLRTTGRLSYEQYF
TRBD1	.	TRBV6-1	TRBJ2-7	TGTGCCAGCAGTGAATGGGGGACAGGGGGCGCCGAGCAGTACTTC	CASSEWGTGGAEQYF
.	.	TRBV13	TRBJ2-3	TGTGCCAGCAGCTACGGACCGACTAGGACAGATACGCAGTATTTT	CASSYGPTRTDTQYF
TRBD1	once	TRBV6-5	TRBJ2-7	TGTGCCAGCAGTTACTCGTTTTCGGACAGGGTTTACGAGCAGTACTTC	CASSYSFSDRVYEQYF
TRBD1	.	TRBV10-3	TRBJ1-2	TGTGCCATCAAACAGGGGCGGTACGGCTACACCTTC	CAIKQGRYGYTF
.	.	TRBV28	TRBJ1-6	TGTGCCAGCAGTTTCAGGGTAACCTATAATTCACCCCTCCACTTT	CASSFRVTYNSPLHF
.	.	TRBV14	TRBJ1-6	TGTGCCAGCAGTTATACGGGTTCACCCCTCCACTTT	CASSYTGSPLHF
.	.	TRBV2	TRBJ2-7	TGTGCCAGCAGTGAACAGGGTTACGAGCAGTACTTC	CASSEQGYEQYF
.	.	TRBV30	TRBJ2-3	TGTGCCTGGAAAGCGGGACAGGTATTGCCGAATACGCAGTATTTT	CAWKAGQVLPNTQYF
TRBD1	.	TRBV29-1	TRBJ1-2	TGCAGCGCGGCGGACAGGTCCTTCTATGGCTACACCTTC	CSAADRSFYGYTF
.	.	TRBV5-1	TRBJ2-2	TGCGCCAGCAGCTTGGTCGGTCCAGGGGCCCACACCGGGGAGCTGTTTTTT	CASSLVGPGAHTGELFF